This record looks at one TCR beta chain sequence and its context. No antigen is known for it. CDR3 length equals 14 residues. Between the trimmed V and J ends, which lost 5 bases and 5 bases, there was a span of 15 bases. The V gene's germline CDR1 is LNHDA and CDR2 SQIVND (reference sequence). With the Oncomine TCR Beta short-read assay, DNA from cultured CD4+ T cells was sequenced. Using its own MiXCR run on the PCR reads, TCRdb lists one record per CDR3 protein. The sample shows over 15,000 distinct CDR3 sequences, 45% to 55% of them seen only once. These data come from a study of vaccination and CD4 T cells after COVID-19. Looking at the study overall: Nasal swab PCR showed SARS-CoV-2 in convalescent patients, several with mild and one with severe disease. Stimulation of the cells used overlapping spike peptide pools from SARS-CoV-2 and from the common cold coronaviruses HCoV-NL63, HCoV-OC43 and HCoV-229E. Cultures acting as controls obtained a CEFX pool, an HIV-1 Nef pool, or no peptide.

Indicated treatment: approximately nine-day PBMC culture with coronavirus spike peptide pools or control peptides (ViraFEST assay). TCRs were sequenced by ViraFEST after antigen-specific T cells had been expanded with peptide pools. The TCR originated in a human donor who had recovered from COVID-19. V gene TRBV19 combines with J gene TRBJ1-1; tentatively, D is TRBD1 (6 bases). The sample in question was CD4+ T cells from blood, cultured in vitro, obtained before SARS-CoV-2 vaccination. The CDR3 bases are TGTGCCAGTAGTCCTTGGACAGCCGCGACTGAAGCTTTCTTT. It yields the protein CASSPWTAATEAFF.